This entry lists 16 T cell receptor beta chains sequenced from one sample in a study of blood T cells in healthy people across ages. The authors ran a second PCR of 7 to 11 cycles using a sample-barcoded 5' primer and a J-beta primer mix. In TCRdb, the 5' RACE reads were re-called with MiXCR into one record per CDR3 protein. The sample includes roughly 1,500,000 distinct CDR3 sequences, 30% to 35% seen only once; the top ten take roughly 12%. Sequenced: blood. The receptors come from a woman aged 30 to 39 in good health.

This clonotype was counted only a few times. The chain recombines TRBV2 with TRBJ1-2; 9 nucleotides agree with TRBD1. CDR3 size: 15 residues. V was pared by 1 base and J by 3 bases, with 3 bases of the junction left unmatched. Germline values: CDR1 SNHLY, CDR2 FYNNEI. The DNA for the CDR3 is TGTGCCAGCAGTGAAGGGACAGGGGATGACTATGGCTACACCTTC. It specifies CASSEGTGDDYGYTF.

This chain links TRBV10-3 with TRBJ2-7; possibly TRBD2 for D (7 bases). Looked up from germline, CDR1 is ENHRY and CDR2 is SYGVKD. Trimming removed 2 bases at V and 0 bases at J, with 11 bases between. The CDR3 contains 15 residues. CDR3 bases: TGTGCCATCAGTGAGCCGGGGGGCAGCTCCTACGAGCAGTACTTC. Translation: CAISEPGGSSYEQYF.

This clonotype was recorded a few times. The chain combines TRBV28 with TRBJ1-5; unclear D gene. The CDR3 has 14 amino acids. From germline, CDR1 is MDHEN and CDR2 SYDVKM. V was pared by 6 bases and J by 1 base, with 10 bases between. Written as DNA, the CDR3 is TGTGCCAGCAGCCCCAACCGGAGCAATCAGCCCCAGCATTTT. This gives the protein CASSPNRSNQPQHF.

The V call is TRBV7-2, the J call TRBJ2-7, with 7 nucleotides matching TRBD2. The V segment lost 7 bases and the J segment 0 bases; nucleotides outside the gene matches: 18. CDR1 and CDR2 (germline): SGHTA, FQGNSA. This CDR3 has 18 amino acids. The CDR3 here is CASTLRGASGDTSYEQYF. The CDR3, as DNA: TGTGCCAGCACCCTGAGGGGCGCTAGCGGCGACACCTCCTACGAGCAGTACTTC.

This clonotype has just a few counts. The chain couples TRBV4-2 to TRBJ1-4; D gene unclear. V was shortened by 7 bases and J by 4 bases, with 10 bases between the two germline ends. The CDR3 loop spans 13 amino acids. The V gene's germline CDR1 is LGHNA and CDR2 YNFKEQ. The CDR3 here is CASTTRVNEKLFF. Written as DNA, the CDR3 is TGTGCCAGCACCACTAGGGTTAATGAAAAACTGTTTTTT.

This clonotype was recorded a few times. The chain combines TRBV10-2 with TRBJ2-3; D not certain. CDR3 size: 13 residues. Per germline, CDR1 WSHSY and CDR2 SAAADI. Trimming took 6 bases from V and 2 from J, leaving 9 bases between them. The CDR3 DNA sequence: TGCGCCAGCAGGGGGTGGAACACAGATACGCAGTATTTT. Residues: CASRGWNTDTQYF.

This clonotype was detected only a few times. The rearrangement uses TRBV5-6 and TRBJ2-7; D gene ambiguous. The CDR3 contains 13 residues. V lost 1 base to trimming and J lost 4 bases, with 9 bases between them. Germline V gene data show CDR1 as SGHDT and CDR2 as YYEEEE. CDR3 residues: CASSLYMGYEQYF. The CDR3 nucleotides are TGTGCCAGCAGCTTGTACATGGGATACGAGCAGTACTTC.

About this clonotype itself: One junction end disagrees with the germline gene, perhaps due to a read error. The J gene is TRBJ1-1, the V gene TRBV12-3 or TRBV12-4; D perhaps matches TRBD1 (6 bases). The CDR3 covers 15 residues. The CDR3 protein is CTSRRRGGMNTEAFF. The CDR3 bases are TGTACCAGCAGACGCAGGGGAGGCATGAACACTGAAGCTTTCTTT.

In DNA form, the CDR3 reads TGCAGTGCTAGGGTCAGGACAGGGGGCGAAGGGGGCTATGGCTACACCTTC. As protein: CSARVRTGGEGGYGYTF. The chain is built from TRBV20-1 and TRBJ1-2; 11 positions match TRBD1. Germline V gene data show CDR1 as DFQATT and CDR2 as SNEGSKA (reference sequence). Trimming took 3 bases from V and 4 from J; bases not matched to a gene: 13. This CDR3 has 17 residues.

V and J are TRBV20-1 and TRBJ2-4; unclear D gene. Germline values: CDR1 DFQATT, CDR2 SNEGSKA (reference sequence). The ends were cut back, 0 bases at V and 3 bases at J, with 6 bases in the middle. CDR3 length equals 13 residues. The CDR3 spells CSAREYSKNIQYF. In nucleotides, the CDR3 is TGCAGTGCTAGAGAGTACAGCAAAAACATTCAGTACTTC.

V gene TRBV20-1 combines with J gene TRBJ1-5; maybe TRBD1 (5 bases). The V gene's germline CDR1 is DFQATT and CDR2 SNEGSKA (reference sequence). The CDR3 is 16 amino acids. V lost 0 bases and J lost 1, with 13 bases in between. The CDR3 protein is CSARDSGRASNQPQHF. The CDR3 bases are TGCAGTGCTAGAGATTCCGGCAGGGCAAGCAATCAGCCCCAGCATTTT.

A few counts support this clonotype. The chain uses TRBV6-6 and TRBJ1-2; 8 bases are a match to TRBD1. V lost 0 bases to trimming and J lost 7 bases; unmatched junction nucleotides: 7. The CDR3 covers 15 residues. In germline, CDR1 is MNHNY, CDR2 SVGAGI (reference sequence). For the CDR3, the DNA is TGTGCCAGCAGTTACTCGACAGGGGCCACAGGTGGCTACACCTTC. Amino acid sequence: CASSYSTGATGGYTF.

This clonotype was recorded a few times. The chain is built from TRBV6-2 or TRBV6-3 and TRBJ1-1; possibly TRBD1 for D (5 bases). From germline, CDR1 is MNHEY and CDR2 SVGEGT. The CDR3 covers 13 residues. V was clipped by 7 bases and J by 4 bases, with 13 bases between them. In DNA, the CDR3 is TGTGCCAGCACCGGCCCCGGGGGCACTGAAGCTTTCTTT. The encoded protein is CASTGPGGTEAFF.

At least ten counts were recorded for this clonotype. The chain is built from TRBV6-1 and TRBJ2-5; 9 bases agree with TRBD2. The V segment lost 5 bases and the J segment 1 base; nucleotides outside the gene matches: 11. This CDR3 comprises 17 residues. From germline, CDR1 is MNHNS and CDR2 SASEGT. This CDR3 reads CASSTARGGRSQETQYF. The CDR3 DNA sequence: TGTGCCAGCAGTACAGCGCGGGGGGGTAGGAGCCAAGAGACCCAGTACTTC.

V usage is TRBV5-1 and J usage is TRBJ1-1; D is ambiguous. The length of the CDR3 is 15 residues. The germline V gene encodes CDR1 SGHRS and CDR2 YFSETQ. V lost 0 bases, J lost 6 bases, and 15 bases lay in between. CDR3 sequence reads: CASSLEGLGGSEAFF. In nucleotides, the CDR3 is TGCGCCAGCAGCTTGGAAGGGCTGGGAGGGTCTGAAGCTTTCTTT.

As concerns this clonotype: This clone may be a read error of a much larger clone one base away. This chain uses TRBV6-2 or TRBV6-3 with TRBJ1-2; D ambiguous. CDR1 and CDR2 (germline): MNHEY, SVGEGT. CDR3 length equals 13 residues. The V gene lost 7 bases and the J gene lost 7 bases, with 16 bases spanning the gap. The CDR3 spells CASNPTEYFGYTF. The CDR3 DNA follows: TGTGCCAGCAATCCCACGGAGTACTTTGGCTACACCTTC.